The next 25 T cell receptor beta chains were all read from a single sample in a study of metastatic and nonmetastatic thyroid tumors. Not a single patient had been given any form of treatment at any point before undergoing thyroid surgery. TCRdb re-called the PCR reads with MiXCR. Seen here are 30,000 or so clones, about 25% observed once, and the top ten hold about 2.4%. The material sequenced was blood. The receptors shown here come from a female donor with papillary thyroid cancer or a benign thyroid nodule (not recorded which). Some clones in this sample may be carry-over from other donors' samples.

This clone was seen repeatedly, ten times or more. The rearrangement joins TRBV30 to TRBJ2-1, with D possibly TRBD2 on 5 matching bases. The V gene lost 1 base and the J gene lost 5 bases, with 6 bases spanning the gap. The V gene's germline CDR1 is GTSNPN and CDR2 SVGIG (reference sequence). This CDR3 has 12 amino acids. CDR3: CAWSDGNNEQFF. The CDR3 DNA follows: TGTGCCTGGAGTGACGGGAACAATGAGCAGTTCTTC.

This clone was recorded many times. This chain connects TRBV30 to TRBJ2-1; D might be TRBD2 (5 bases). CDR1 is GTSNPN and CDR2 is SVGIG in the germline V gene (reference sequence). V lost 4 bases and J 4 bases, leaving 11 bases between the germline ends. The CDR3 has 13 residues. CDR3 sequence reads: CAWNPDSYNEQFF. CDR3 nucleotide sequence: TGTGCCTGGAACCCGGACTCTTACAATGAGCAGTTCTTC.

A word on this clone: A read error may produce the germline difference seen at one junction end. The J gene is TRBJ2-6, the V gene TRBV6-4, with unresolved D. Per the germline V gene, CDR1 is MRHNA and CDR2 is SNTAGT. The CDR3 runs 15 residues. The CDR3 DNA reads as TGTGCCAGTAGTGAAGACAACACTGGGGCCAACGTCCTGACTTTC. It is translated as CASSEDNTGANVLTF.

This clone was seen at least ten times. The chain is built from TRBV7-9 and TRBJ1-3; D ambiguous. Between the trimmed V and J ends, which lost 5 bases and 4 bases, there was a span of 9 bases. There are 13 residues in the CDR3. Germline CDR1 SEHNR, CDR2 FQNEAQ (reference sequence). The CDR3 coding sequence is TGTGCCAGCAGCCCAGACCAAGGAAACACCATATATTTT. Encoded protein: CASSPDQGNTIYF.

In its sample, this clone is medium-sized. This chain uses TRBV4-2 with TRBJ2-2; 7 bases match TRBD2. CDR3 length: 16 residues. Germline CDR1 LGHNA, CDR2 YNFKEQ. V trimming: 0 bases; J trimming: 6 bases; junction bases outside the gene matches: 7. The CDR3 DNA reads TGTGCCAGCAGCCAAGATGGGGCGGGAGAGGCCGGGGAGCTGTTTTTT. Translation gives CASSQDGAGEAGELFF.

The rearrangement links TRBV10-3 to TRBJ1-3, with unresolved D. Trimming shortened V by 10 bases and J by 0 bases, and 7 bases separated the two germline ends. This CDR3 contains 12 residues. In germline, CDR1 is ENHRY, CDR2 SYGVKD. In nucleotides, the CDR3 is TGTGCCACCTTCGGCTCTGGAAACACCATATATTTT. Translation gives CATFGSGNTIYF.

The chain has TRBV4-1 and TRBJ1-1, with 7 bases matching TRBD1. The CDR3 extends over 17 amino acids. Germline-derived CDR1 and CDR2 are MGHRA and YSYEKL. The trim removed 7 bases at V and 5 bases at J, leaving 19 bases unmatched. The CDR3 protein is CASIPMGRDRVWTEAFF. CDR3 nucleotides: TGCGCCAGCATCCCTATGGGGCGTGACAGGGTGTGGACTGAAGCTTTCTTT.

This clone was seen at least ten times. The CDR3 spells CSVDSLASGEQYF. The CDR3 DNA is TGCAGCGTTGACTCGCTGGCTAGCGGCGAGCAGTACTTC. The J gene is TRBJ2-7, the V gene TRBV29-1, with 7 bases matching TRBD2. Trimming removed 3 bases from V and 6 bases from J; junction bases left unmatched: 8. The CDR3 is 13 amino acids. Germline V gene data show CDR1 as SQVTM and CDR2 as ANQGSEA.

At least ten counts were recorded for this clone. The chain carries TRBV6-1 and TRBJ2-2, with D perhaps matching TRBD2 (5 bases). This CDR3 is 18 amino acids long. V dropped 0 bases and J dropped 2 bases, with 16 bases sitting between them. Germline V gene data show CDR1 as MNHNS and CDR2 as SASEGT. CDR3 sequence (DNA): TGTGCCAGCAGTGAAGCGATTTGGGGAGCGCCAAACACCGGGGAGCTGTTTTTT. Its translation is CASSEAIWGAPNTGELFF.

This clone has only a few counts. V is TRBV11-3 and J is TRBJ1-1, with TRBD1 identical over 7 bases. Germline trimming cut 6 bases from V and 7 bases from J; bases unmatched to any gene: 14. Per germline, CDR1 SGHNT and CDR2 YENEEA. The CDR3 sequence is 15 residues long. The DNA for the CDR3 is TGTGCCAGCAGACAGAGAGGCAGGGGGGCCAATGAAGCTTTCTTT. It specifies CASRQRGRGANEAFF. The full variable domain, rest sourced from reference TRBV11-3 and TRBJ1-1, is EAGVVQSPRYKIIEKKQPVAFWCNPISGHNTLYWYLQNLGQGPELLIRYENEEAVDDSQLPKDRFSAERLKGVDSTLKIQPAELGDSAVYLCASRQRGRGANEAFFGQGTRLTVV.

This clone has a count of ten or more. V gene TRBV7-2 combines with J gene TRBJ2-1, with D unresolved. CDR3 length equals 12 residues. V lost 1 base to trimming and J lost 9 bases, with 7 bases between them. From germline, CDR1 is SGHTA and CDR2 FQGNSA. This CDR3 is CASSLGATEQFF. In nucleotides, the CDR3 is TGTGCCAGCAGCTTAGGGGCTACTGAGCAGTTCTTC.

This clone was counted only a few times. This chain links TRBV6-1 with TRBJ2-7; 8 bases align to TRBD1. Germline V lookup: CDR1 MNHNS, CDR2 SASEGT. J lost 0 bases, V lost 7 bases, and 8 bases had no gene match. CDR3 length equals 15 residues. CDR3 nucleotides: TGTGCCAGCATTTTCGGGACAGGATACTCCTACGAGCAGTACTTC. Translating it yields CASIFGTGYSYEQYF.

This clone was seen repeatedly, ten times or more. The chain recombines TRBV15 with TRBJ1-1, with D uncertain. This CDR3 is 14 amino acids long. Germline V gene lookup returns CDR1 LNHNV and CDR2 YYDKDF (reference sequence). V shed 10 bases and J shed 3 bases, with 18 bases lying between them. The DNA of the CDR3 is TGTGCCATGTCAAAAGGGTCTTACTACACTGAAGCTTTCTTT. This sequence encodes CAMSKGSYYTEAFF. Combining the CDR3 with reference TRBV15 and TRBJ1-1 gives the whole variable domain DAMVIQNPRYQVTQFGKPVTLSCSQTLNHNVMYWYQQKSSQAPKLLFHYYDKDFNNEADTPDNFQSRRPNTSFCFLDIRSPGLGDTAMYLCAMSKGSYYTEAFFGQGTRLTVV.

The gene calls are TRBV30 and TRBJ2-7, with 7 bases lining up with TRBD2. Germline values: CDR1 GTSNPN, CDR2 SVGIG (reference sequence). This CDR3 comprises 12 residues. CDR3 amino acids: CAGREGTHEQYF. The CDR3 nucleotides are TGTGCAGGGAGGGAAGGGACCCACGAGCAGTACTTC.

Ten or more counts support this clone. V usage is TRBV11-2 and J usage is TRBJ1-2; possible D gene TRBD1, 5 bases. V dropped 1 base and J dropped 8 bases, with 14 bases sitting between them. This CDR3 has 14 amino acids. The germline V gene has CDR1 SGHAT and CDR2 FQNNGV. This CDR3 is CASSLASAGTGYTF. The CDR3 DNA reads TGTGCCAGCAGCTTAGCGTCGGCAGGGACGGGCTACACCTTC.

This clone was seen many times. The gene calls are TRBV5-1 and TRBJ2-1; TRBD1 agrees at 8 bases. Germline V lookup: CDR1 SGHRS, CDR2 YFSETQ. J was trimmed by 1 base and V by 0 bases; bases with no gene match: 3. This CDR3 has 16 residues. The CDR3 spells CASSLVTGGSYNEQFF. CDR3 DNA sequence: TGCGCCAGCAGCTTGGTCACAGGGGGTTCCTACAATGAGCAGTTCTTC.

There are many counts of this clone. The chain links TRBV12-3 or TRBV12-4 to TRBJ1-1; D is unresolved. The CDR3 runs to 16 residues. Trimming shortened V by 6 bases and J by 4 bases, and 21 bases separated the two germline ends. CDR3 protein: CASRPSDVGPGTEAFF. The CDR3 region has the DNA TGTGCCAGCAGACCGTCTGACGTAGGACCGGGCACTGAAGCTTTCTTT.

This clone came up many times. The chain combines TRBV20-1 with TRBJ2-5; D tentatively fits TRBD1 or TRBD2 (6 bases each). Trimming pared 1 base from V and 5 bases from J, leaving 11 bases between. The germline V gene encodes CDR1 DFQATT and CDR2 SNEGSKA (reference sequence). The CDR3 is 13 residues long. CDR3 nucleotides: TGCAGTGCTAGAGCAACAGGGACTGAGACCCAGTACTTC. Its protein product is CSARATGTETQYF.

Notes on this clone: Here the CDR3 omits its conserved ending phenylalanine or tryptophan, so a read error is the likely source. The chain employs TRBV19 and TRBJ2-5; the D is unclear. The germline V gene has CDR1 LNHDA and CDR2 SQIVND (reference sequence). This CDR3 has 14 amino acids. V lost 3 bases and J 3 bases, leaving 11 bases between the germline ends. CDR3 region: CASSMAQEKETQYC. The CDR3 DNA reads TGTGCCAGTAGTATGGCTCAAGAGAAAGAGACCCAGTACTGC.

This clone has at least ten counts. CDR3 sequence reads: CASSLEISDEKLFF. CDR3 DNA: TGTGCCAGCAGCTTGGAAATTAGCGACGAAAAACTGTTTTTT. This sequence joins TRBV5-4 and TRBJ1-4; D is ambiguous. Trimming removed 0 bases from V and 8 bases from J, with 11 bases in between. Germline V gene lookup returns CDR1 SGHNT and CDR2 YYREEE (reference sequence). This CDR3 has 14 residues.

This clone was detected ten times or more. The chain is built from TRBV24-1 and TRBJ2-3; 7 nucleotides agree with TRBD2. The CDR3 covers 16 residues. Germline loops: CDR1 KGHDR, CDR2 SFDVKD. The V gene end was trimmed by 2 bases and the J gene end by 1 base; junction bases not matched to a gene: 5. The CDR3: CATSDSNGLGTDTQYF. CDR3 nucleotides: TGTGCCACCAGTGATTCTAATGGACTAGGCACAGATACGCAGTATTTT.

The CDR3: CASSLTFSYEQYF. DNA of the CDR3: TGTGCCAGTAGTCTGACGTTCTCCTACGAGCAGTACTTC. V is TRBV19 and J is TRBJ2-7; the D is unclear. The CDR3 loop spans 13 amino acids. Germline V lookup: CDR1 LNHDA, CDR2 SQIVND (reference sequence). V lost 5 bases and J 0 bases, leaving 8 bases between the germline ends.

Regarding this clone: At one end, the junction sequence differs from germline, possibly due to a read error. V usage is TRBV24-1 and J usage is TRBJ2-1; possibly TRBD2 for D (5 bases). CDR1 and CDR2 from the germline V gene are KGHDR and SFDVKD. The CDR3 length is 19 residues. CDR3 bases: TGTGCCACCGCTTCAACTACCGGGGAGCACATCAACACCTACATTGAGCAGTTCTTC. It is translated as CATASTTGEHINTYIEQFF.

The CDR3 loop reads CASSLGDRGEQYF. CDR3 in DNA: TGTGCCAGCAGCTTAGGGGACAGGGGCGAGCAGTACTTC. The chain combines TRBV11-3 with TRBJ2-7; 10 bases are shared with TRBD1. V was clipped by 1 base and J by 6 bases; unmatched bases: 0. From germline, CDR1 is SGHNT and CDR2 YENEEA. The CDR3 is made up of 13 amino acids.

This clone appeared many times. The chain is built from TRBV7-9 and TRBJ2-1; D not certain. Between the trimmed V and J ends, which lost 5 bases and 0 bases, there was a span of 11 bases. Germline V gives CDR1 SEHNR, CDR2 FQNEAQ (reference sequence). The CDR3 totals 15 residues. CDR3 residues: CASSPTIGSYNEQFF. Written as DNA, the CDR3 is TGTGCCAGCAGCCCAACCATTGGCTCCTACAATGAGCAGTTCTTC.